This T cell receptor (beta chain) is drawn from a study of blood T cell repertoires in COVID-19. The CDR3 contains 14 residues. The trim removed 0 bases at V and 8 bases at J, leaving 5 bases unmatched. CDR1 is SGHDN, CDR2 FVKESK, per germline. Clones were read by immunoSEQ multiplex PCR, and TCRdb kept only the in-frame ones, dropping some. Here the sample spans 65,000 to 80,000 clones, roughly 80% being singletons. The chain carries TRBV14 and TRBJ1-2, with 8 nucleotides matching TRBD1. Material: peripheral blood. This clonotype was sampled from a middle-aged man with acute or convalescent COVID-19. In DNA, the CDR3 is TGTGCCAGCAGCCAAGATACGACAGGGGAAGGCTACACCTTC. Translated: CASSQDTTGEGYTF. Supplemented by reference TRBV14 and TRBJ1-2, the full variable domain reads EAGVTQFPSHSVIEKGQTVTLRCDPISGHDNLYWYRRVMGKEIKFLLHFVKESKQDESGMPNNRFLAERTGGTYSTLKVQPAELEDSGVYFCASSQDTTGEGYTFGSGTRLTVV.